This section outlines one T cell receptor beta chain sequence together with its context. The record originates from a study of CD8 T cells in Susac syndrome. Germline V CDR1 and CDR2: PRHDT, FYEKMQ (reference sequence). The V gene lost 5 bases and the J gene lost 0 bases, with 15 bases spanning the gap. This CDR3 has 16 residues. CD8+ and CD4+ blood T cells underwent TCR beta sequencing. Multiple sclerosis controls were treatment-naive patients with stable or active relapsing-remitting disease. TEMRA cells underwent FACS enrichment and CD8+ and CD4+ T cells underwent negative isolation. It was with random hexamers that roughly 0.45 to 1 ug RNA was reverse transcribed. Amplification of TCR beta CDR3 spanned 54 Vbeta and 13 Jbeta via immunoSEQ multiplex PCR. TCRdb recomputed calls from the immunoSEQ multiplex PCR reads with MiXCR, one row per CDR3 protein. The data contain about 120,000 distinct CDR3 sequences, roughly 94% of them singletons.

The chain carries TRBV13 and TRBJ2-3; perhaps D is TRBD1 or TRBD2 (5 bases each). The clonotype was recovered from a human donor with multiple sclerosis. Sequences were obtained from CD4+ T cells from PBMCs. The DNA for the CDR3 is TGTGCCAGCAGCCCCGGGGCCAGACTTAGCACAGATACGCAGTATTTT. Encoded protein: CASSPGARLSTDTQYF. The entire variable domain, with the rest obtained from reference TRBV13 and TRBJ2-3, is as follows: AAGVIQSPRHLIKEKRETATLKCYPIPRHDTVYWYQQGPGQDPQFLISFYEKMQSDKGSIPDRFSAQQFSDYHSELNMSSLELGDSALYFCASSPGARLSTDTQYFGPGTRLTVL.